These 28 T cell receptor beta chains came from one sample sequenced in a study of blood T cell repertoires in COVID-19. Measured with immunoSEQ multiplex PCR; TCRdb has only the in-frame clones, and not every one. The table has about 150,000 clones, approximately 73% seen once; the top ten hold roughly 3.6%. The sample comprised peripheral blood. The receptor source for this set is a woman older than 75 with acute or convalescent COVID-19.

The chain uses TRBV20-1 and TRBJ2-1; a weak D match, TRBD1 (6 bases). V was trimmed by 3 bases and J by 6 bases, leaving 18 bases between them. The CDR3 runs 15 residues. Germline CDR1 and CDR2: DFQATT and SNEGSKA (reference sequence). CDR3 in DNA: TGCAGTGCTAGTAGGCCTGAGGACAGATCCAATGAGCAGTTCTTC. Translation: CSASRPEDRSNEQFF.

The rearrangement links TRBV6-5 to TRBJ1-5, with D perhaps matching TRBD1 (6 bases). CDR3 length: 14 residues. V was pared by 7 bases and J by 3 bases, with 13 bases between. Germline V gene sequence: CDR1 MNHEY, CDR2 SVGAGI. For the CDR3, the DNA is TGTGCCAGCAACAGGGCCTTTGTCAATCAGCCCCAGCATTTT. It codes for CASNRAFVNQPQHF.

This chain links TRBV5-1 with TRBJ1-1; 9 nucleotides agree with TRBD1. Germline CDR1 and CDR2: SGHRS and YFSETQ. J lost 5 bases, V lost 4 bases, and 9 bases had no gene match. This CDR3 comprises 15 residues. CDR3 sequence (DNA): TGCGCCAGCAGCGATCGTCCGACAGGGGGGACTGAAGCTTTCTTT. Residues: CASSDRPTGGTEAFF.

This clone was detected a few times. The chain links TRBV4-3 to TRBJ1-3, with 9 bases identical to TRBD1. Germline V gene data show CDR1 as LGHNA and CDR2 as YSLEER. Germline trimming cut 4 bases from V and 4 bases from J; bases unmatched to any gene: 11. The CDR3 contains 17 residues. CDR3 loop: CASSPWTGDYLGNTIYF. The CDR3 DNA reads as TGCGCCAGCAGCCCGTGGACAGGGGATTATTTGGGAAACACCATATATTTT.

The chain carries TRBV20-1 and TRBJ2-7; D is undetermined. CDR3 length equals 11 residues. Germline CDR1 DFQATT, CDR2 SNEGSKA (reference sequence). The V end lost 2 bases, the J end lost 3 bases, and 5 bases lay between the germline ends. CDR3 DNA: TGCAGTGCTAGATTTAACTACGAGCAGTACTTC. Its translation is CSARFNYEQYF.

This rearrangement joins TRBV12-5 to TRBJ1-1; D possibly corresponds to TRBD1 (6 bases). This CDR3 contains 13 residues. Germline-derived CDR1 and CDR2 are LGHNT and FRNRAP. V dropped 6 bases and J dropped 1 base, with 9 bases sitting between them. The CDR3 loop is CASGWTENTEAFF. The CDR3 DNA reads TGTGCTAGTGGGTGGACAGAGAACACTGAAGCTTTCTTT.

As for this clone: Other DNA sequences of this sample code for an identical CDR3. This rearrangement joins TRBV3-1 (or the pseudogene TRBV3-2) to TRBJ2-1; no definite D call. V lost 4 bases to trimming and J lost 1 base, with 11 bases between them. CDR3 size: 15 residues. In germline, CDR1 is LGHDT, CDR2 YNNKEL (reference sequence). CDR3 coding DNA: TGTGCCAGCAGCCCCCCCCGAGGATCCTACAATGAGCAGTTCTTC. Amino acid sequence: CASSPPRGSYNEQFF.

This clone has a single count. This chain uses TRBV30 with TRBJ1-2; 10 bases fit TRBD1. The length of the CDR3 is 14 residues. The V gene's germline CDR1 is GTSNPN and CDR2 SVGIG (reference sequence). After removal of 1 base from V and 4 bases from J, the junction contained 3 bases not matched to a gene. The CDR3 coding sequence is TGTGCCTGGAGTGGGACAGGGGGGGGCTATGGCTACACCTTC. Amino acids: CAWSGTGGGYGYTF.

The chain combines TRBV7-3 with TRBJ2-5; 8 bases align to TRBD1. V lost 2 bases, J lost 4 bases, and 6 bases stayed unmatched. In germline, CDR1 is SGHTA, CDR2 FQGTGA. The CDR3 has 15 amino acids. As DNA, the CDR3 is TGTGCCAGCAGCTTACAGGGGGCGCCCCGAGAGACCCAGTACTTC. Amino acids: CASSLQGAPRETQYF.

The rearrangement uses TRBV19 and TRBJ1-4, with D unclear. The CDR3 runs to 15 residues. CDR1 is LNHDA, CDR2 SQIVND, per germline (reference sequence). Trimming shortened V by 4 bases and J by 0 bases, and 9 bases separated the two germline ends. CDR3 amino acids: CASSKNSATNEKLFF. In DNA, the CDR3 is TGTGCCAGTAGTAAAAACAGTGCAACTAATGAAAAACTGTTTTTT.

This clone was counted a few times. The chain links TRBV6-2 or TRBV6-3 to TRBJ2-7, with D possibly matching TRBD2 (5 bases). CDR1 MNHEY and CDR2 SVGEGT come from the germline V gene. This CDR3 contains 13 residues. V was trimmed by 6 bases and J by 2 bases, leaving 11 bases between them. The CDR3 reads CASRPSGTYEQYF. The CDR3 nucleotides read TGTGCCAGCAGACCTTCGGGGACCTACGAGCAGTACTTC.

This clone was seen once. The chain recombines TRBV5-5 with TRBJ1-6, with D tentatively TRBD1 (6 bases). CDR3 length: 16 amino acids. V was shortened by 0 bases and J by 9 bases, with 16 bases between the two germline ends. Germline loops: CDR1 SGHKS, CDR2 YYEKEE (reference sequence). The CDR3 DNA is TGTGCCAGCAGCTTGGGGTGGGGGCTCGGAGCTTCACCCCTCCACTTT. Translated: CASSLGWGLGASPLHF.

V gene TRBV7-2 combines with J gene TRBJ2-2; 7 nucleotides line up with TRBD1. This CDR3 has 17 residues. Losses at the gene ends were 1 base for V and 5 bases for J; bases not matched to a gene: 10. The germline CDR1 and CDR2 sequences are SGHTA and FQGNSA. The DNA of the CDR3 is TGTGCCAGCAGCTTAGGAGGGGGCCGATTAAGGACCGGGGAGCTGTTTTTT. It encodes CASSLGGGRLRTGELFF. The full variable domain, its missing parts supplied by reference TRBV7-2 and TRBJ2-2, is GAGVSQSPSNKVTEKGKDVELRCDPISGHTALYWYRQSLGQGLEFLIYFQGNSAPDKSGLPSDRFSAERTGGSVSTLTIQRTQQEDSAVYLCASSLGGGRLRTGELFFGEGSRLTVL.

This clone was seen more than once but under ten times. The chain's CDR3 is CASSYLVTRNTEAFF. Written as DNA, the CDR3 is TGTGCCAGCAGTTACTTGGTGACTAGGAACACTGAAGCTTTCTTT. V is TRBV6-5 and J is TRBJ1-1; D uncertain. V dropped 1 base and J dropped 1 base, with 10 bases sitting between them. Germline V CDR1 and CDR2: MNHEY, SVGAGI. CDR3 length: 15 amino acids.

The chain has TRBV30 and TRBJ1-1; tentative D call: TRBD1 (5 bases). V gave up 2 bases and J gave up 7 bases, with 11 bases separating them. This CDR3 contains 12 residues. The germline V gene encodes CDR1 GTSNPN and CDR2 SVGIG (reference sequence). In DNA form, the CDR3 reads TGTGCCTGGAGTTGGGACTCACTTGAAGCTTTCTTT. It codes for CAWSWDSLEAFF.

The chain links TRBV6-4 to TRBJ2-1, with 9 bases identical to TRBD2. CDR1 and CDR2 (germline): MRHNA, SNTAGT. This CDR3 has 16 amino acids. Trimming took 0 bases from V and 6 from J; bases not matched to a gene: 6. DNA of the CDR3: TGTGCCAGCAGTGACTCTAGCGGGAGTCGTCTCAATGAGCAGTTCTTC. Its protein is CASSDSSGSRLNEQFF.

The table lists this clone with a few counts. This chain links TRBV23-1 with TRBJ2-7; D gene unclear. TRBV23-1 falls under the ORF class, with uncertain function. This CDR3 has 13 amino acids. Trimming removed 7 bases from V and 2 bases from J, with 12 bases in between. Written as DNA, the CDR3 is TGCGCCAGCAAGGAGAGCCCACCCTACGAGCAGTACTTC. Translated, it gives CASKESPPYEQYF.

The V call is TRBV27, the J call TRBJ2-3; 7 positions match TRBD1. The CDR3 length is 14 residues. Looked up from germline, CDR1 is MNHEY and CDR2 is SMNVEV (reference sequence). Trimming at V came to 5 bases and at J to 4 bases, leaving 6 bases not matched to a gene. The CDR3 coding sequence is TGTGCCAGCAGTCCTAGACAGGGCCCAGATACGCAGTATTTT. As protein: CASSPRQGPDTQYF.

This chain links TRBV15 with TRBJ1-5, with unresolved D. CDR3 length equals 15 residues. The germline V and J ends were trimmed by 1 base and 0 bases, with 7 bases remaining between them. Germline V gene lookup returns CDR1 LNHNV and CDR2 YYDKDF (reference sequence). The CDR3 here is CATSRVPGSNQPQHF. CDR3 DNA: TGTGCCACCAGCAGAGTCCCAGGTAGCAATCAGCCCCAGCATTTT.

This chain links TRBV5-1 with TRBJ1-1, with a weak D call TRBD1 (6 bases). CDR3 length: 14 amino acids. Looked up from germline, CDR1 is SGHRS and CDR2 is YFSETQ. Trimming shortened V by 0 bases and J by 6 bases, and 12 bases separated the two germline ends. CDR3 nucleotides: TGCGCCAGCAGCTTGGGGGGACACGATTCTGAAGCTTTCTTT. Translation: CASSLGGHDSEAFF. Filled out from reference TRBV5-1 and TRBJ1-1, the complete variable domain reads KAGVTQTPRYLIKTRGQQVTLSCSPISGHRSVSWYQQTPGQGLQFLFEYFSETQRNKGNFPGRFSGRQFSNSRSEMNVSTLELGDSALYLCASSLGGHDSEAFFGQGTRLTVV.

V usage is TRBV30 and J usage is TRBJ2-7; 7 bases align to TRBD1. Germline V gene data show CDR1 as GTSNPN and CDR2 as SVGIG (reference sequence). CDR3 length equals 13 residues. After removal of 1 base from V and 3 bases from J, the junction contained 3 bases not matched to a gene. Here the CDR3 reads CAWSGDSFYEQYF. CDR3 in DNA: TGTGCCTGGAGTGGGGACAGCTTCTACGAGCAGTACTTC.

CDR3 loop: CASSPGQGLTEAFF. The CDR3 DNA reads TGTGCCAGCAGCCCAGGACAGGGTCTCACTGAAGCTTTCTTT. The V and J genes are TRBV11-2 and TRBJ1-1; 8 nucleotides agree with TRBD1. With 5 bases clipped from V and 4 bases from J, the junction kept 6 bases outside the gene matches. CDR1 SGHAT and CDR2 FQNNGV come from the germline V gene. CDR3 size: 14 residues.

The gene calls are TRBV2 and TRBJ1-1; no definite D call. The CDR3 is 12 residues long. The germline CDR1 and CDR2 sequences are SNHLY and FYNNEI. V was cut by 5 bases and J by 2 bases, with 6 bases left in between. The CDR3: CASSLLNTEAFF. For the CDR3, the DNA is TGTGCCAGCAGTCTCCTAAACACTGAAGCTTTCTTT. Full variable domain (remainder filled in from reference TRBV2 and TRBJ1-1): EPEVTQTPSHQVTQMGQEVILRCVPISNHLYFYWYRQILGQKVEFLVSFYNNEISEKSEIFDDQFSVERPDGSNFTLKIRSTKLEDSAMYFCASSLLNTEAFFGQGTRLTVV.

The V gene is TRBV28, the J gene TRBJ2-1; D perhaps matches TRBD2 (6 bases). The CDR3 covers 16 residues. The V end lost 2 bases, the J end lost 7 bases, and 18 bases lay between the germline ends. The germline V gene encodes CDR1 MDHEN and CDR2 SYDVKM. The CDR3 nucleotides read TGTGCCAGCAGTTTAAACGTCGCGGGACCCCGGAATGAGCAGTTCTTC. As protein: CASSLNVAGPRNEQFF. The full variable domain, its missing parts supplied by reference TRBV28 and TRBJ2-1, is DVKVTQSSRYLVKRTGEKVFLECVQDMDHENMFWYRQDPGLGLRLIYFSYDVKMKEKGDIPEGYSVSREKKERFSLILESASTNQTSMYLCASSLNVAGPRNEQFFGPGTRLTVL.

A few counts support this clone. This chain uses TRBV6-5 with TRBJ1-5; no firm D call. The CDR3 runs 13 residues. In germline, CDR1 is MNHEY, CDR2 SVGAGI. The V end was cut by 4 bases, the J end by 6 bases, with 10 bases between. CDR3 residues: CASSSREAQPQHF. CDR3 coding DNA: TGTGCCAGCAGTTCAAGGGAGGCTCAGCCCCAGCATTTT.

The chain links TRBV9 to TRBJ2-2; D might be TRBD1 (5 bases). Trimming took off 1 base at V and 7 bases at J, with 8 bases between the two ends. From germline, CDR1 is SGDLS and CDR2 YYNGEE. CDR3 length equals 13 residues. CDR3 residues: CASSVQGFGELFF. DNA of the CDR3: TGTGCCAGCAGCGTACAGGGTTTCGGGGAGCTGTTTTTT.

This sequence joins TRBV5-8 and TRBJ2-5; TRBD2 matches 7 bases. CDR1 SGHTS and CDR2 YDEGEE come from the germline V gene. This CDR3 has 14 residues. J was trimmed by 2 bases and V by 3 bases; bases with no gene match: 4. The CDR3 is CASSWGAGQETQYF. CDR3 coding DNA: TGTGCCAGCAGCTGGGGAGCGGGGCAAGAGACCCAGTACTTC.

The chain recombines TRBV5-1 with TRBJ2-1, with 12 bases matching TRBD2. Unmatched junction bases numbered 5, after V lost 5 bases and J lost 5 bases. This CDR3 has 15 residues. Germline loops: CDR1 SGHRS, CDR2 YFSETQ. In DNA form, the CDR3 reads TGCGCCAGCAGGCCTCTAGCGGGAGGGGACAATGAGCAGTTCTTC. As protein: CASRPLAGGDNEQFF.